This entry describes one T cell receptor (beta chain). Its target is not known. Template for every sorted-subset replicate PCR totaled roughly 200 ng DNA, 25,000 to 35,000 T cell genomes. TCRdb keeps only in-frame clones here, not all; method: immunoSEQ multiplex PCR. This sample yields nearly 1,000,000 clones, of which approximately 76% are seen a single time; over 1.3% belongs to the top ten. This entry belongs to a study of shared clonotypes between healthy human individuals. Study conclusions and caveats: Estimated clonotype richness was generally higher in naive than memory subsets.

The germline gives CDR1 SGHNT, CDR2 YYREEE (reference sequence). CDR3 length: 12 residues. V lost 4 bases and J lost 7, with 11 bases in between. The sample consisted of memory CD4+ T cells sorted from blood. Subset: CD45RA-negative fraction. The V and J genes are TRBV5-4 and TRBJ1-2; D gene uncertain. The sequence was obtained from a man aged 18 to 30 in good health. The CDR3 sequence: CASSAISSGYTF. The DNA for the CDR3 is TGTGCCAGCAGCGCCATAAGCAGTGGCTACACCTTC.